The sequence of this T cell receptor beta chain was determined in a study of CD4 T cells in relation to SARS-CoV-2 and coronaviruses. Overall study: Median patient age was almost 40 years, spanning 21 to 72 years.

CDR3 length: 15 amino acids. With V trimmed by 4 bases and J by 4 bases, 8 bases remained unmatched. Germline CDR1 reads ENHRY; CDR2 reads SYGVKD. Remarks on this clone: The antigen is unknown.

Measured with immunoSEQ multiplex PCR; TCRdb has only the in-frame clones, and not every one. Of 35,000 to 45,000 clones listed, over 75% are singletons. The clonotype comes from an adult with COVID-19. This chain links TRBV10-3 with TRBJ2-3; 7 nucleotides line up with TRBD1. The specimen was naive CD4+ T cells from PBMCs, cultured in vitro. Noted subset: naive CD4+ T cells isolated by negative enrichment. This chain's CDR3 is CAISGSDRVADTQYF. The CDR3 coding sequence is TGTGCCATCAGTGGAAGCGACAGGGTAGCAGATACGCAGTATTTT.